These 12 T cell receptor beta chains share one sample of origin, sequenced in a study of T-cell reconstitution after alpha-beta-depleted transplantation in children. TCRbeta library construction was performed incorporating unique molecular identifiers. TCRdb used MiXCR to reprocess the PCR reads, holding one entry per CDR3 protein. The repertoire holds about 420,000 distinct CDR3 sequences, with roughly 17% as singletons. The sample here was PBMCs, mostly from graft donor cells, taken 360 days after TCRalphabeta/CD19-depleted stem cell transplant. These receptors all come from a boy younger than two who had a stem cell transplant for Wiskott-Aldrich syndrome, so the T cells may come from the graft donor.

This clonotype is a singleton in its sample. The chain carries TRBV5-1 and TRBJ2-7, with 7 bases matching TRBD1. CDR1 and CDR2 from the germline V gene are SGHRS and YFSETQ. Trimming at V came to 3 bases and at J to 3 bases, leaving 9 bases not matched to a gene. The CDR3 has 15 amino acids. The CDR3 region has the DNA TGCGCCAGCAGCTGGGGGACAGCGCCTGTCTACGAGCAGTACTTC. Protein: CASSWGTAPVYEQYF.

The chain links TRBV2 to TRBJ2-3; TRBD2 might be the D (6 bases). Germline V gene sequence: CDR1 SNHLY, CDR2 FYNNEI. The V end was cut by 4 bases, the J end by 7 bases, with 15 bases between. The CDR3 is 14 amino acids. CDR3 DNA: TGTGCCAGCAGTGTCCGCCCTAGCGACAATACGCAGTATTTT. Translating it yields CASSVRPSDNTQYF.

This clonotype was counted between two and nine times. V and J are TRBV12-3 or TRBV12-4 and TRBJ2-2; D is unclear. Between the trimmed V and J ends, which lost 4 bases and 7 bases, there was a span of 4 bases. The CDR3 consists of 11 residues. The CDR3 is CASSSNGELFF. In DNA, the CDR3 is TGTGCCAGCAGTTCAAACGGGGAGCTGTTTTTT.

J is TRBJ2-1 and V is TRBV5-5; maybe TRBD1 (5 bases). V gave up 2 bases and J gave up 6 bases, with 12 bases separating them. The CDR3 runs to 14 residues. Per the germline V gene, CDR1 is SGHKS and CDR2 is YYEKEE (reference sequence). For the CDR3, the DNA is TGTGCCAGCAGCTTTAGGGGAATCGGCAATGAGCAGTTCTTC. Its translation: CASSFRGIGNEQFF.

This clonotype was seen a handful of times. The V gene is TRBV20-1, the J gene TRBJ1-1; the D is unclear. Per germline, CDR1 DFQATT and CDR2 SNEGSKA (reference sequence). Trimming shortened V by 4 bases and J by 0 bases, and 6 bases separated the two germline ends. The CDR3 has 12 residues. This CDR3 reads CSAIRVNTEAFF. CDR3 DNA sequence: TGCAGTGCTATTAGGGTGAACACTGAAGCTTTCTTT.

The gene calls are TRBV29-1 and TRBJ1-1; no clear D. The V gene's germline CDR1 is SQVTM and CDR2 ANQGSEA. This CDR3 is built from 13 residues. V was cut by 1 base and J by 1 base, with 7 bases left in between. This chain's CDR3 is CSVEALPNTEAFF. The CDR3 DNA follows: TGCAGCGTTGAAGCCCTACCGAACACTGAAGCTTTCTTT.

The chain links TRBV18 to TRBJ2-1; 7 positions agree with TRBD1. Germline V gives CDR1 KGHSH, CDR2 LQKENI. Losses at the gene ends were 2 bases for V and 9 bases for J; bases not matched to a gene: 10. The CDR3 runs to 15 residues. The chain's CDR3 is CASSPMTGLWGEQFF. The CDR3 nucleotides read TGTGCCAGCTCACCAATGACAGGGCTATGGGGTGAGCAGTTCTTC.

CDR3: CASRTSDKNEQYF. Here the CDR3 DNA reads TGTGCCAGCAGGACCTCGGACAAGAACGAGCAGTACTTC. The chain recombines TRBV6-2 or TRBV6-3 with TRBJ2-7; weak D call: TRBD1 (5 bases). V was clipped by 6 bases and J by 5 bases, with 14 bases between them. This CDR3 contains 13 residues. CDR1 is MNHEY, CDR2 SVGEGT, per germline.

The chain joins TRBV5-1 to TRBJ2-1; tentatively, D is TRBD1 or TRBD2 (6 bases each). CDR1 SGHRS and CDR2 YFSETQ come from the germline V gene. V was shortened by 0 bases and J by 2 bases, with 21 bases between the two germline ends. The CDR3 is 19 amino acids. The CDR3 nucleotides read TGCGCCAGCAGCTTGGACGGGAGAATAGGGGACACCCCCTACAATGAGCAGTTCTTC. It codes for CASSLDGRIGDTPYNEQFF.

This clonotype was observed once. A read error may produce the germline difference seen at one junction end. In DNA, the CDR3 is TGTGCCCGCAGCTTAGTCGGGAGTCCCTACGAGCAGTACTTC. Amino acids: CARSLVGSPYEQYF. The gene calls are TRBV7-9 and TRBJ2-7, with D possibly being TRBD2 (6 bases). The CDR3 covers 14 residues. Germline CDR1 SEHNR, CDR2 FQNEAQ (reference sequence).

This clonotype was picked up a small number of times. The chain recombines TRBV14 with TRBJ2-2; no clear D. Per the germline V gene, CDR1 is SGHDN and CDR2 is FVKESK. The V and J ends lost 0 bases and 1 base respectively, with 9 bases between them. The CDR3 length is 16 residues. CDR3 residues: CASSQDRPWNTGELFF. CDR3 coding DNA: TGTGCCAGCAGCCAAGATAGGCCGTGGAACACCGGGGAGCTGTTTTTT.

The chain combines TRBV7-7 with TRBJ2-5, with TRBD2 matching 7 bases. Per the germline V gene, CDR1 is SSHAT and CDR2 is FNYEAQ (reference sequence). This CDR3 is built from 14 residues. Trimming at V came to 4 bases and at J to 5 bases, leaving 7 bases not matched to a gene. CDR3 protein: CASSSIGGGETQYF. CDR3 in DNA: TGTGCCAGCAGCTCGATCGGGGGAGGGGAGACCCAGTACTTC.